This passage covers 20 T cell receptor beta chains from one sample sequenced in a study of cytomegalovirus exposure and HLA in healthy donors. The primer mix had 60 Vbeta and 13 Jbeta primers. Using immunoSEQ multiplex PCR, the repertoire was profiled, and TCRdb retains in-frame clones only, with some absent. The sample comprises about 120,000 clones, around 84% of which are singletons, and approximately 1.2% rests with the top ten. Material: PBMCs. These receptors were taken from a woman aged 30 to 39 in good health and CMV-seronegative.

The rearrangement uses TRBV19 and TRBJ1-6; TRBD1 matches at 9 bases. Looked up from germline, CDR1 is LNHDA and CDR2 is SQIVND (reference sequence). V was pared by 3 bases and J by 7 bases, with 1 base of the junction left unmatched. The CDR3 is made up of 14 amino acids. The CDR3 region has the DNA TGTGCCAGTAGTATGGACAGGGGAAATTCACCCCTCCACTTT. It yields the protein CASSMDRGNSPLHF.

The gene calls are TRBV7-2 and TRBJ2-7; 9 nucleotides align to TRBD2. The V segment lost 5 bases and the J segment 1 base; nucleotides outside the gene matches: 6. The CDR3 length is 15 residues. Looked up from germline, CDR1 is SGHTA and CDR2 is FQGNSA. CDR3 sequence: CASSTERGASYEQYF. The CDR3 bases are TGTGCCAGCAGCACCGAGCGGGGGGCTTCCTACGAGCAGTACTTC.

The chain is built from TRBV30 and TRBJ1-1, with a possible D match to TRBD1 (5 bases). V lost 2 bases and J 7 bases, leaving 14 bases between the germline ends. The CDR3 contains 13 residues. Germline CDR1 GTSNPN, CDR2 SVGIG (reference sequence). CDR3 sequence reads: CAWSWADGGEAFF. The CDR3 coding sequence is TGTGCCTGGAGTTGGGCCGACGGGGGTGAAGCTTTCTTT.

V and J are TRBV7-7 and TRBJ2-3; possibly TRBD2 for D (7 bases). The CDR3 is made up of 16 amino acids. V lost 5 bases, J lost 0 bases, and 15 bases lay in between. The germline V gene has CDR1 SSHAT and CDR2 FNYEAQ (reference sequence). CDR3 residues: CASSPHPGGSTDTQYF. CDR3 nucleotide sequence: TGTGCCAGCAGCCCCCACCCGGGGGGCAGCACAGATACGCAGTATTTT.

The chain links TRBV9 to TRBJ2-5; TRBD1 matches at 9 bases. This CDR3 is built from 14 residues. The trim removed 6 bases at V and 1 base at J, leaving 4 bases unmatched. The germline CDR1 and CDR2 sequences are SGDLS and YYNGEE. As DNA, the CDR3 is TGTGCCAGCACCCTGACAGGGGGCCAAGAGACCCAGTACTTC. It is translated as CASTLTGGQETQYF. The full variable domain, rest sourced from reference TRBV9 and TRBJ2-5, is DSGVTQTPKHLITATGQRVTLRCSPRSGDLSVYWYQQSLDQGLQFLIQYYNGEERAKGNILERFSAQQFPDLHSELNLSSLELGDSALYFCASTLTGGQETQYFGPGTRLLVL.

This clone was seen more than once but under ten times. The chain recombines TRBV5-4 with TRBJ2-7; D unresolved. The CDR3 totals 12 residues. Between the trimmed V and J ends, which lost 2 bases and 6 bases, there was a span of 9 bases. Germline V gene data show CDR1 as SGHNT and CDR2 as YYREEE (reference sequence). CDR3 in amino acids: CASSFGTGEQYF. Here the CDR3 DNA reads TGTGCCAGCAGCTTCGGTACCGGCGAGCAGTACTTC. The full variable domain, with the rest looked up from reference TRBV5-4 and TRBJ2-7, is ETGVTQSPTHLIKTRGQQVTLRCSSQSGHNTVSWYQQALGQGPQFIFQYYREEENGRGNFPPRFSGLQFPNYSSELNVNALELDDSALYLCASSFGTGEQYFGPGTRLTVT.

V is TRBV4-3 and J is TRBJ2-3; D possibly corresponds to TRBD1 (6 bases). Trimming shortened V by 4 bases and J by 4 bases, and 21 bases separated the two germline ends. The CDR3 covers 17 residues. The germline V gene encodes CDR1 LGHNA and CDR2 YSLEER. The CDR3 reads CASSPTGNKRFADTQYF. The CDR3 DNA reads TGCGCCAGCAGCCCTACAGGGAATAAACGTTTCGCAGATACGCAGTATTTT.

A single count supports this clone. The CDR3 loop is CASSSRGITQYF. The CDR3 DNA reads TGTGCCAGCAGCTCTAGGGGTATTACGCAGTATTTT. The J gene is TRBJ2-3, the V gene TRBV9, with a weak D call TRBD1 (5 bases). CDR3 length equals 12 residues. V lost 4 bases and J lost 8, with 11 bases in between. Looked up from germline, CDR1 is SGDLS and CDR2 is YYNGEE.

V usage is TRBV30 and J usage is TRBJ2-7, with 10 positions matching TRBD1. The V segment lost 0 bases and the J segment 9 bases; nucleotides outside the gene matches: 5. The CDR3 covers 13 residues. Looked up from germline, CDR1 is GTSNPN and CDR2 is SVGIG (reference sequence). CDR3 in amino acids: CAWSVGQGIGQYF. The CDR3 DNA follows: TGTGCCTGGAGTGTGGGACAGGGGATCGGGCAGTACTTC.

The chain is built from TRBV28 and TRBJ2-7; TRBD1 might be the D (6 bases). V lost 1 base and J 7 bases, leaving 17 bases between the germline ends. The CDR3 contains 15 residues. Germline V lookup: CDR1 MDHEN, CDR2 SYDVKM. Here the CDR3 DNA reads TGTGCCAGCAGTTTATCTACAGGGCCCTTGGGTGAGCAGTACTTC. This translates into CASSLSTGPLGEQYF.

The J gene is TRBJ1-4, the V gene TRBV9; 7 bases fit TRBD1. Germline trimming cut 3 bases from V and 8 bases from J; bases unmatched to any gene: 7. The germline V gene has CDR1 SGDLS and CDR2 YYNGEE. The CDR3 runs 14 residues. The CDR3 coding sequence is TGTGCCAGCAGCGGGCAGGGGGTTAGGGAAAAACTGTTTTTT. This gives the protein CASSGQGVREKLFF.

The chain joins TRBV4-2 to TRBJ1-5; possible D gene TRBD1, 5 bases. This CDR3 contains 15 residues. Germline V gene sequence: CDR1 LGHNA, CDR2 YNFKEQ. Trimming shortened V by 0 bases and J by 5 bases, and 11 bases separated the two germline ends. The chain's CDR3 is CASSQDQGSDQPQHF. As DNA, the CDR3 is TGTGCCAGCAGCCAAGATCAGGGCAGCGATCAGCCCCAGCATTTT.

The chain employs TRBV30 and TRBJ2-7, with D perhaps TRBD2 (6 bases). Germline assignment: CDR1 GTSNPN and CDR2 SVGIG (reference sequence). V gave up 0 bases and J gave up 2 bases, with 11 bases separating them. This CDR3 is built from 14 residues. In DNA, the CDR3 is TGTGCCTGGAGTGTGCGGGGTCCTACCTACGAGCAGTACTTC. Encoded protein: CAWSVRGPTYEQYF.

The chain combines TRBV6-4 with TRBJ2-1; 7 bases align to TRBD2. CDR1 and CDR2 from the germline V gene are MRHNA and SNTAGT. Trimming cost V 5 bases and J 7 bases; bases outside gene matches: 8. This CDR3 is 14 amino acids long. In DNA form, the CDR3 reads TGTGCCAGCAGTTTAACTAGCGCCACAAATGAGCAGTTCTTC. It specifies CASSLTSATNEQFF.

The table lists this clone with a few counts. The V and J genes are TRBV5-1 and TRBJ2-7; 10 bases align to TRBD2. Looked up from germline, CDR1 is SGHRS and CDR2 is YFSETQ. The length of the CDR3 is 17 residues. Germline trimming cut 0 bases from V and 4 bases from J; bases unmatched to any gene: 10. This CDR3 is CASSLVQRGGVRYEQYF. The CDR3 DNA reads TGCGCCAGCAGCTTGGTCCAGCGGGGGGGAGTTCGTTACGAGCAGTACTTC.

The chain combines TRBV7-9 with TRBJ1-6, with TRBD1 matching 7 bases. The length of the CDR3 is 14 residues. J gave up 8 bases and V 5 bases, and 6 bases lay outside the gene matches. CDR1 and CDR2 from the germline V gene are SEHNR and FQNEAQ (reference sequence). CDR3 loop: CASSPGGGHSPLHF. In nucleotides, the CDR3 is TGTGCCAGCAGCCCAGGGGGTGGGCATTCACCCCTCCACTTT.

CDR3 residues: CASSVAPGRGSTDTQYF. The CDR3 bases are TGTGCCAGCAGCGTAGCCCCAGGCAGGGGAAGCACAGATACGCAGTATTTT. The V call is TRBV9, the J call TRBJ2-3, with D tentatively TRBD1 (6 bases). V was shortened by 0 bases and J by 0 bases, with 14 bases between the two germline ends. The germline V gene has CDR1 SGDLS and CDR2 YYNGEE. The CDR3 is 17 amino acids.

This clone appeared once. The chain links TRBV9 to TRBJ1-2; D gene unclear. Deletions cut 2 bases from V and 5 bases from J, with 10 bases between. The CDR3 consists of 13 residues. The germline V gene encodes CDR1 SGDLS and CDR2 YYNGEE. CDR3: CASSVSREYGYTF. DNA for the CDR3: TGTGCCAGCAGCGTGTCTAGGGAGTATGGCTACACCTTC.

This clone was recorded once. V gene TRBV19 combines with J gene TRBJ2-5; TRBD1 aligns across 10 bases. Losses at the gene ends were 6 bases for V and 3 bases for J; bases not matched to a gene: 7. The germline gives CDR1 LNHDA, CDR2 SQIVND (reference sequence). The CDR3 length is 15 residues. The CDR3 sequence is CASRGSGTGEETQYF. DNA for the CDR3: TGTGCCAGTAGGGGATCCGGGACAGGGGAAGAGACCCAGTACTTC.

V usage is TRBV11-1 and J usage is TRBJ2-5; weak D call: TRBD1 (6 bases). Germline assignment: CDR1 SGHAT and CDR2 FQDESV (reference sequence). V dropped 3 bases and J dropped 2 bases, with 7 bases sitting between them. This CDR3 has 13 residues. The CDR3 protein is CASSFGQQETQYF. DNA of the CDR3: TGTGCCAGCAGCTTCGGACAGCAAGAGACCCAGTACTTC.